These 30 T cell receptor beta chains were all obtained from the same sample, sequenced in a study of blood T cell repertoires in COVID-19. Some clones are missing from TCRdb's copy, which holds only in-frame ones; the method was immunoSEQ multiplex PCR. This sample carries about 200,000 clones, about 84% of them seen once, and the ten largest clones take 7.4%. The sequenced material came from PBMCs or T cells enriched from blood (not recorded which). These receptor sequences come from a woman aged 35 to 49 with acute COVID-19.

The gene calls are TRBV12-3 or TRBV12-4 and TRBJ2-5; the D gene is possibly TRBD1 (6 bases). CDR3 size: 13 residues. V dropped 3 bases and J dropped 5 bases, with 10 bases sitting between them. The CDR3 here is CASSFQGPETQYF. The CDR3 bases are TGTGCCAGCAGTTTCCAGGGGCCTGAGACCCAGTACTTC.

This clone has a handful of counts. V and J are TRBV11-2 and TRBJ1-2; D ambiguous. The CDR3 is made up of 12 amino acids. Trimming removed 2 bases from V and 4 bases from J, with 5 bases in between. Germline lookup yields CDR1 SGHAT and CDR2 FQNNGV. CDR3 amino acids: CASSLRGYGYTF. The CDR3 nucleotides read TGTGCCAGCAGCTTACGCGGCTATGGCTACACCTTC.

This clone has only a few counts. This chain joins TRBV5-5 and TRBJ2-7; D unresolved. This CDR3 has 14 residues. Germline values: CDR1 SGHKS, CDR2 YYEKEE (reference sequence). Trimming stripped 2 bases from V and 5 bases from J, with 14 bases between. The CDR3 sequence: CASSFGLGADEQYF. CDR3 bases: TGTGCCAGCAGCTTCGGCCTCGGAGCAGACGAGCAGTACTTC.

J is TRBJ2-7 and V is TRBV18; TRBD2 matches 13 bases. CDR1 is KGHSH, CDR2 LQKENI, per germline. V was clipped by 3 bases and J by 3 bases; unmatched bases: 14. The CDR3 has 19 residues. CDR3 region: CASSPSLRLAGGNDYEQYF. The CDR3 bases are TGTGCCAGCTCACCGAGTTTGAGACTAGCGGGGGGTAATGACTACGAGCAGTACTTC. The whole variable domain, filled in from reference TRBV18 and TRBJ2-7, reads NAGVMQNPRHLVRRRGQEARLRCSPMKGHSHVYWYRQLPEEGLKFMVYLQKENIIDESGMPKERFSAEFPKEGPSILRIQQVVRGDSAAYFCASSPSLRLAGGNDYEQYFGPGTRLTVT.

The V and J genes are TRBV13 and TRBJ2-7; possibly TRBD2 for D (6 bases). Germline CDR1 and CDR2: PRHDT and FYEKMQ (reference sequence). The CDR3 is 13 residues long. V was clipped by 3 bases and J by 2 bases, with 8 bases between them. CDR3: CASSFRETYEQYF. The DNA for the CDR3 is TGTGCCAGCAGCTTCCGGGAGACCTACGAGCAGTACTTC.

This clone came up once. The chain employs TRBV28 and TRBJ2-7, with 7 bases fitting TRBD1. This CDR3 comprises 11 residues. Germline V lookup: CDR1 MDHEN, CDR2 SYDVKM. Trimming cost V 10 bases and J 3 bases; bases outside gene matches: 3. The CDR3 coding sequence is TGTGCCACCGGGACAGTCTACGAGCAGTACTTC. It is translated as CATGTVYEQYF.

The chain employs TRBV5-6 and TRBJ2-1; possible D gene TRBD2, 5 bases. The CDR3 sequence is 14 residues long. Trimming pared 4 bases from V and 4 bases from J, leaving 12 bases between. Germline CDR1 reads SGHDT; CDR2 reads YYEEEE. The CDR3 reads CASSPGLDYNEQFF. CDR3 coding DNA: TGTGCCAGCAGCCCTGGACTTGATTACAATGAGCAGTTCTTC.

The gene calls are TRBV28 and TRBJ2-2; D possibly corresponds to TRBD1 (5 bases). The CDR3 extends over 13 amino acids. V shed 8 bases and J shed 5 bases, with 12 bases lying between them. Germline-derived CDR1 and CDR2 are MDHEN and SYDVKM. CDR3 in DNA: TGTGCCAGCCTCGACAGCCTTACCGGGGAGCTGTTTTTT. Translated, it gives CASLDSLTGELFF.

The DNA for the CDR3 is TGCGCCAGCAGCCAAGATAGACAGGGGATTGGAAACACCATATATTTT. Translating gives CASSQDRQGIGNTIYF. The chain couples TRBV4-1 to TRBJ1-3, with TRBD1 identical over 8 bases. Germline V gene data show CDR1 as MGHRA and CDR2 as YSYEKL. The CDR3 spans 16 residues. With 0 bases clipped from V and 3 bases from J, the junction kept 4 bases outside the gene matches.

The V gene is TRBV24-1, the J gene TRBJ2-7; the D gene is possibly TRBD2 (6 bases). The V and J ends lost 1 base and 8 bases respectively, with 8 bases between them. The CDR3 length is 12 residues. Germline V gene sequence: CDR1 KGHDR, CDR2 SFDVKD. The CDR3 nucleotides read TGTGCCACCAGTGATTTCCGGGGGAAGCAGTACTTC. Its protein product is CATSDFRGKQYF.

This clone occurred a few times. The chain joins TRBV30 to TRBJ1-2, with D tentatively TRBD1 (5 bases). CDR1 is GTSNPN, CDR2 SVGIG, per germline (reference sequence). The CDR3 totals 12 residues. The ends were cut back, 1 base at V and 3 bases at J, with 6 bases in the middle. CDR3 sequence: CAWSEGYYGYTF. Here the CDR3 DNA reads TGTGCCTGGAGTGAGGGGTACTATGGCTACACCTTC.

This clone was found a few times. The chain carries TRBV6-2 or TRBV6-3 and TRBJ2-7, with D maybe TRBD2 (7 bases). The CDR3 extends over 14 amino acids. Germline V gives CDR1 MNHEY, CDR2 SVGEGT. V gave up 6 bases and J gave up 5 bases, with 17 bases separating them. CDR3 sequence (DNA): TGTGCCAGCAGCAACCCCAGGGGAGGGGACGAGCAGTACTTC. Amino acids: CASSNPRGGDEQYF.

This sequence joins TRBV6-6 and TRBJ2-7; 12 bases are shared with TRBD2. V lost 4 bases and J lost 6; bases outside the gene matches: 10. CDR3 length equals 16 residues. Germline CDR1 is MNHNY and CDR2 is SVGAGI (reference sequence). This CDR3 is CASSSRTSGTLFEQYF. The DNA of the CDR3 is TGTGCCAGCAGTTCCCGGACTAGCGGGACCCTATTCGAGCAGTACTTC.

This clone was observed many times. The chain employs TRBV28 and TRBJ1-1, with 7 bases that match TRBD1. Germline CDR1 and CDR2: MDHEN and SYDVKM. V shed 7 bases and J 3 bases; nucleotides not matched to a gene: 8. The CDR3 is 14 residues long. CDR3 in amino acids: CASKPTGEHTEAFF. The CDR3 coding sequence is TGTGCCAGCAAACCAACAGGGGAGCACACTGAAGCTTTCTTT.

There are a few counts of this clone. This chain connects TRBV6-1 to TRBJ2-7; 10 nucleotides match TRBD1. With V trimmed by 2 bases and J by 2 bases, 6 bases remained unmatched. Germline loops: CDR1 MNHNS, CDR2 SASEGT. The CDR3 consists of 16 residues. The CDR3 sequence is CASSEFRGQGTYEQYF. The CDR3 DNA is TGTGCCAGCAGTGAATTCCGGGGACAGGGGACCTACGAGCAGTACTTC.

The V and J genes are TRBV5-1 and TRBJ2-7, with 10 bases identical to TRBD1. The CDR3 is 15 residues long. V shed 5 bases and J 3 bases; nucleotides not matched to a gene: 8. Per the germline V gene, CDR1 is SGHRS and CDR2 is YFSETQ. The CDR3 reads CASRGFGQGDYEQYF. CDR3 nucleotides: TGCGCCAGCAGAGGGTTCGGACAGGGGGACTACGAGCAGTACTTC.

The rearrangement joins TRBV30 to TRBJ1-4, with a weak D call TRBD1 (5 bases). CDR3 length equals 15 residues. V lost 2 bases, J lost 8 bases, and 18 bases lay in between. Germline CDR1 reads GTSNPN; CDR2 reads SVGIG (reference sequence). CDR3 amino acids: CAWSPGGRGWEKLFF. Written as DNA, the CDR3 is TGTGCCTGGAGTCCCGGGGGGAGGGGTTGGGAAAAACTGTTTTTT.

The CDR3 loop is CASSLDLGAPGEQYF. CDR3 nucleotides: TGTGCCAGCAGCTTAGATCTTGGGGCGCCAGGCGAGCAGTACTTC. The rearrangement uses TRBV11-2 and TRBJ2-7, with D perhaps TRBD1 (5 bases). V was cut by 0 bases and J by 6 bases, with 15 bases left in between. Germline V CDR1 and CDR2: SGHAT, FQNNGV. The CDR3 runs to 15 residues. Full variable domain (rest looked up from reference TRBV11-2 and TRBJ2-7): EAGVAQSPRYKIIEKRQSVAFWCNPISGHATLYWYQQILGQGPKLLIQFQNNGVVDDSQLPKDRFSAERLKGVDSTLKIQPAKLEDSAVYLCASSLDLGAPGEQYFGPGTRLTVT.

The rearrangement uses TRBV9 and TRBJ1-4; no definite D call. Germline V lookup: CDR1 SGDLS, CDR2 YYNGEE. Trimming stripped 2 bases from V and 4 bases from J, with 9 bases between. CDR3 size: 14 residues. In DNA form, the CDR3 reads TGTGCCAGCAGCGTGCGAGCTGTTAATGAAAAACTGTTTTTT. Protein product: CASSVRAVNEKLFF. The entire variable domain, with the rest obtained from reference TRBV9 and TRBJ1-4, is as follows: DSGVTQTPKHLITATGQRVTLRCSPRSGDLSVYWYQQSLDQGLQFLIQYYNGEERAKGNILERFSAQQFPDLHSELNLSSLELGDSALYFCASSVRAVNEKLFFGSGTQLSVL.

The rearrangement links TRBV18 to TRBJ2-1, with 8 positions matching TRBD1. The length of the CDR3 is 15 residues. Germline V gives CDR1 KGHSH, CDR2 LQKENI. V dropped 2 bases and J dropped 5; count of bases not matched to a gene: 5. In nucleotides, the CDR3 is TGTGCCAGCTCACCATTAGGGACAGGTCACAATGAGCAGTTCTTC. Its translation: CASSPLGTGHNEQFF.

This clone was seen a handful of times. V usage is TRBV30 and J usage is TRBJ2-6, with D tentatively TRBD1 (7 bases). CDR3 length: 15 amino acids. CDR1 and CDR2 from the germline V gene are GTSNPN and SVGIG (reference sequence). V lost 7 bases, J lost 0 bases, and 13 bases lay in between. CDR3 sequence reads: CALGGQLSGANVLTF. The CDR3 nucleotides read TGTGCCTTGGGGGGACAGCTCTCTGGGGCCAACGTCCTGACTTTC.

The CDR3 region is CASTGTGNTEAFF. The CDR3 nucleotides are TGTGCTTCGACCGGGACAGGAAACACTGAAGCTTTCTTT. J is TRBJ1-1 and V is TRBV7-9; 8 nucleotides agree with TRBD1. The CDR3 covers 13 residues. Germline assignment: CDR1 SEHNR and CDR2 FQNEAQ (reference sequence).

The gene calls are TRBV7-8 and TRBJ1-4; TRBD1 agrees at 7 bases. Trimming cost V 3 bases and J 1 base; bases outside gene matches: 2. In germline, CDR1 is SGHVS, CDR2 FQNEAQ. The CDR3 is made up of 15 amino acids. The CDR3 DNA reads TGTGCCAGCAGCTTTCCAGGGGGAACTAATGAAAAACTGTTTTTT. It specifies CASSFPGGTNEKLFF.

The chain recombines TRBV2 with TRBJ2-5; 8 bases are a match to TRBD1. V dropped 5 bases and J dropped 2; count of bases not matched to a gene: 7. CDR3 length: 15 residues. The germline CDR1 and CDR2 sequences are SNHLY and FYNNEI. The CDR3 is CASSSQGVAQETQYF. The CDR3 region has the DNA TGTGCCAGCAGTTCACAGGGGGTGGCTCAAGAGACCCAGTACTTC.

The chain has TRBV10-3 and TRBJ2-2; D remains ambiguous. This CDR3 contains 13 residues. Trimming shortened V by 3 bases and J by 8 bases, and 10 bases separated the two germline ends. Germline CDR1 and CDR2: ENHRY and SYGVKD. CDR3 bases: TGTGCCATCAGTGAAGTTTCGGGTGGGGAGCTGTTTTTT. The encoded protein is CAISEVSGGELFF.

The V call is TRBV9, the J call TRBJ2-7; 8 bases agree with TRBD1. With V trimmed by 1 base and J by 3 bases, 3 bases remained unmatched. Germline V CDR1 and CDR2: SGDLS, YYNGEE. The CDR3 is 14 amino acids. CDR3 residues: CASSVNTGGYEQYF. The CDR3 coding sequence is TGTGCCAGCAGCGTAAACACAGGGGGCTACGAGCAGTACTTC.

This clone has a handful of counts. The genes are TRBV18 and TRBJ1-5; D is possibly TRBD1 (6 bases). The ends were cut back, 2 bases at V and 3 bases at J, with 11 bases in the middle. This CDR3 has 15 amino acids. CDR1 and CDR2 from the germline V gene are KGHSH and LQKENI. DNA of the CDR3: TGTGCCAGCTCACCAAGCAGGGGTAACAATCAGCCCCAGCATTTT. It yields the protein CASSPSRGNNQPQHF.

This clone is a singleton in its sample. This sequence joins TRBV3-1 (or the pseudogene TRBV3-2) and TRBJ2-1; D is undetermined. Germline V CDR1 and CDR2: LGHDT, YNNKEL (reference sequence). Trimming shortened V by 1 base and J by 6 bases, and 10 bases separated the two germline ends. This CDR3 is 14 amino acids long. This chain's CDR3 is CASSQGRPPNEQFF. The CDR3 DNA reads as TGTGCCAGCAGCCAAGGCAGGCCACCCAATGAGCAGTTCTTC.

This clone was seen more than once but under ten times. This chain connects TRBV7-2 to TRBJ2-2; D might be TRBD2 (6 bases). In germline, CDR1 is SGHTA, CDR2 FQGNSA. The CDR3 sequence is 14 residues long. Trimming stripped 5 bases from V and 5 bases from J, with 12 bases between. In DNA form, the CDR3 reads TGTGCCAGCAGCCTACGTCGGGGGACCGGGGAGCTGTTTTTT. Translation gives CASSLRRGTGELFF.

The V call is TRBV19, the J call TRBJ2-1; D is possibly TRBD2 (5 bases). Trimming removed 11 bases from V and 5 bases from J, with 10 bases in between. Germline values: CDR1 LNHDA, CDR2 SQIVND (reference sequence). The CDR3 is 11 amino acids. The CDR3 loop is CAAGLDNEQFF. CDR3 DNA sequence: TGTGCCGCCGGACTGGACAATGAGCAGTTCTTC.